These 24 T cell receptor beta chains came from one sample sequenced in a study of neurological immune-mediated disorders. MiXCR was run by TCRdb on the 5' RACE reads, yielding one entry per CDR3 protein. The sample holds about 19,000 distinct CDR3 sequences, roughly 2.5% seen once. The source material was PBMCs. The receptors shown here come from a woman between 18 and 29 years old with multiple sclerosis.

There are many counts of this clonotype. This clone may be a read error of a much larger clone one base away. The CDR3 bases are TGTGCCAGCAGTTTAGGTACGGGGACTGAAGCTTTCTTT. It translates to CASSLGTGTEAFF. The J gene is TRBJ1-1, the V gene TRBV12-3 or TRBV12-4; D remains ambiguous. Trimming removed 1 base at V and 5 bases at J, with 8 bases between. The length of the CDR3 is 13 residues.

This clonotype was seen many times. The DNA for the CDR3 is TGCAGTGCTAGAGATCGGATATGGACAGGGGTATCAAAGAACACTGAAGCTTTCTTT. Its translation is CSARDRIWTGVSKNTEAFF. The gene calls are TRBV20-1 and TRBJ1-1, with TRBD1 matching over 9 bases. CDR3 length: 19 amino acids. V shed 0 bases, J shed 1 base, and the junction held 15 bases outside the gene matches. Germline V gives CDR1 DFQATT, CDR2 SNEGSKA (reference sequence).

This clonotype was recorded many times. The rearrangement uses TRBV10-3 and TRBJ1-2, with 9 bases fitting TRBD1. This CDR3 has 15 amino acids. Per germline, CDR1 ENHRY and CDR2 SYGVKD. V shed 7 bases, J shed 0 bases, and the junction held 6 bases outside the gene matches. This CDR3 reads CAIKGQGLPNYGYTF. Here the CDR3 DNA reads TGTGCCATCAAGGGACAGGGCCTTCCTAACTATGGCTACACCTTC.

This clonotype was detected many times. The chain carries TRBV3-2 and TRBJ1-1; the DNA was not compared with TRBD1, the D call given in the table. TRBV3-2 is flagged as a pseudogene. The CDR3 consists of 14 residues. CDR3 amino acids: CASSQDSQGTEAFF. As DNA, the CDR3 is TGTGCCAGCAGCCAAGATAGTCAGGGAACTGAAGCTTTCTTT.

This clonotype was seen ten or more times. This rearrangement joins TRBV9 to TRBJ2-2; D call uncertain. Per germline, CDR1 SGDLS and CDR2 YYNGEE. Trimming stripped 0 bases from V and 0 bases from J, with 9 bases between. The CDR3 covers 16 residues. CDR3 DNA: TGTGCCAGCAGCGTAGAGGATACCCCGAACACCGGGGAGCTGTTTTTT. It specifies CASSVEDTPNTGELFF. Filled out from reference TRBV9 and TRBJ2-2, the complete variable domain reads DSGVTQTPKHLITATGQRVTLRCSPRSGDLSVYWYQQSLDQGLQFLIQYYNGEERAKGNILERFSAQQFPDLHSELNLSSLELGDSALYFCASSVEDTPNTGELFFGEGSRLTVL.

This clonotype showed up just a few times. This chain joins TRBV2 and TRBJ1-6, with D possibly matching TRBD1 (5 bases). Between the trimmed V and J ends, which lost 8 bases and 7 bases, there was a span of 12 bases. The CDR3 runs to 13 residues. Per the germline V gene, CDR1 is SNHLY and CDR2 is FYNNEI. The chain's CDR3 is CASRDYGNSPLHF. DNA for the CDR3: TGTGCCAGCCGGGACTATGGAAATTCACCCCTCCACTTT.

This clonotype was seen at least ten times. V gene TRBV20-1 combines with J gene TRBJ1-2; possibly TRBD1 for D (5 bases). Germline lookup yields CDR1 DFQATT and CDR2 SNEGSKA (reference sequence). There are 17 residues in the CDR3. V lost 6 bases, J lost 2 bases, and 25 bases lay in between. The chain's CDR3 is CSARSGRLDPKNYGYTF. The DNA for the CDR3 is TGCAGTGCCCGATCGGGACGCCTAGATCCGAAAAACTATGGCTACACCTTC.

This clonotype has a handful of counts. The final CDR3 position lacks the conserved phenylalanine or tryptophan, pointing to a likely read error. This sequence joins TRBV5-1 and TRBJ1-2; the D is unclear. The V gene's germline CDR1 is SGHRS and CDR2 YFSETQ. The CDR3 has 16 residues. The germline V and J ends were trimmed by 4 bases and 2 bases, with 18 bases remaining between them. In nucleotides, the CDR3 is TGCGCCAGCAGCAACGGTTTAGCCCAGGCGAACTATGGCTACACCAAC. Translation: CASSNGLAQANYGYTN.

The table lists this clonotype with many counts. V gene TRBV20-1 combines with J gene TRBJ1-5; 8 bases match TRBD1. The ends lost 2 bases at V and 6 bases at J; junction bases unmatched: 6. The CDR3 loop spans 14 amino acids. Germline V CDR1 and CDR2: DFQATT, SNEGSKA (reference sequence). CDR3 coding DNA: TGCAGTGCTAGACATGGAGACAGGGGTCAGCCCCAGCATTTT. Translating gives CSARHGDRGQPQHF.

This clonotype was recorded at least ten times. J is TRBJ2-3 and V is TRBV10-3, with a tentative D call TRBD2 (6 bases). The CDR3 contains 12 residues. Germline V gene lookup returns CDR1 ENHRY and CDR2 SYGVKD. Trimming pared 10 bases from V and 2 bases from J, leaving 10 bases between. CDR3 amino acids: CATGGTTDTQYF. In DNA form, the CDR3 reads TGTGCCACCGGAGGGACCACAGATACGCAGTATTTT.

In this sample, this clonotype turned up many times. The chain uses TRBV11-2 and TRBJ2-3; 7 bases line up with TRBD2. The CDR3 covers 15 residues. Germline CDR1 reads SGHAT; CDR2 reads FQNNGV. V gave up 3 bases and J gave up 6 bases; unmatched junction bases: 9. The CDR3 DNA follows: TGTGCCAGCAGCTTTGGAGGGAGGGTTTTGGATACGCAGTATTTT. Translation gives CASSFGGRVLDTQYF.

This clonotype was seen at least ten times. The chain is built from TRBV7-3 and TRBJ2-2; D gene uncertain. Trimming pared 5 bases from V and 6 bases from J, leaving 10 bases between. CDR3 length: 13 amino acids. The germline gives CDR1 SGHTA, CDR2 FQGTGA. The DNA of the CDR3 is TGTGCCAGCAGCCCAACGGTCCCCGGGGAGCTGTTTTTT. Its protein product is CASSPTVPGELFF.

This clonotype was observed at least ten times. The genes are TRBV12-3 or TRBV12-4 and TRBJ1-1; D gene unclear. Trimming left V 0 bases short and J 0 bases short, with 8 bases between. The CDR3 contains 15 residues. In nucleotides, the CDR3 is TGTGCCAGCAGTTTAGCACCCCTGATGAACACTGAAGCTTTCTTT. Translation: CASSLAPLMNTEAFF.

This clonotype has at least ten counts. The chain is built from TRBV20-1 and TRBJ1-1, with TRBD1 identical over 8 bases. Germline V gives CDR1 DFQATT, CDR2 SNEGSKA (reference sequence). V shed 1 base, J shed 0 bases, and the junction held 4 bases outside the gene matches. There are 15 residues in the CDR3. In DNA form, the CDR3 reads TGCAGTGCTAGAGCTCCCAGGGGGCTGAACACTGAAGCTTTCTTT. Translated: CSARAPRGLNTEAFF.

This clonotype occurred many times. This chain links TRBV5-1 with TRBJ1-1; TRBD1 is a possible D gene (5 bases). Germline V lookup: CDR1 SGHRS, CDR2 YFSETQ. The V and J ends lost 3 bases and 1 base respectively, with 7 bases between them. This CDR3 comprises 13 residues. The CDR3: CASSWGRNTEAFF. CDR3 DNA: TGCGCCAGCAGCTGGGGACGGAACACTGAAGCTTTCTTT. The whole variable domain, remainder taken from reference TRBV5-1 and TRBJ1-1, is KAGVTQTPRYLIKTRGQQVTLSCSPISGHRSVSWYQQTPGQGLQFLFEYFSETQRNKGNFPGRFSGRQFSNSRSEMNVSTLELGDSALYLCASSWGRNTEAFFGQGTRLTVV.

In its sample, this clonotype was seen many times. Here the CDR3 DNA reads TGTGCCAGCAGCTACCAGACAGGACTCACCTACGAGCAGTACTTC. It yields the protein CASSYQTGLTYEQYF. This sequence joins TRBV7-9 and TRBJ2-7; perhaps TRBD1 as D (6 bases). V lost 4 bases and J lost 2, with 15 bases in between. The germline V gene has CDR1 SEHNR and CDR2 FQNEAQ (reference sequence). The CDR3 length is 15 residues. The full variable domain, its missing parts supplied by reference TRBV7-9 and TRBJ2-7, is DTGVSQNPRHKITKRGQNVTFRCDPISEHNRLYWYRQTLGQGPEFLTYFQNEAQLEKSRLLSDRFSAERPKGSFSTLEIQRTEQGDSAMYLCASSYQTGLTYEQYFGPGTRLTVT.

In this sample, this clonotype turned up many times. V gene TRBV20-1 combines with J gene TRBJ2-5, with 8 nucleotides matching TRBD2. CDR3 size: 13 residues. V lost 7 bases to trimming and J lost 4 bases; unmatched junction nucleotides: 8. CDR1 and CDR2 from the germline V gene are DFQATT and SNEGSKA (reference sequence). As DNA, the CDR3 is TGCAGTGTCATGGGACTAGTGGGAGAGACCCAGTACTTC. Protein product: CSVMGLVGETQYF.

This clonotype was observed at least ten times. The J gene is TRBJ2-1, the V gene TRBV20-1; TRBD2 might be the D (6 bases). From germline, CDR1 is DFQATT and CDR2 SNEGSKA (reference sequence). This CDR3 is 12 amino acids long. Trimming removed 6 bases from V and 2 bases from J, with 8 bases in between. CDR3 in DNA: TGCAGTGCGGAGGGAACCTACAATGAGCAGTTCTTC. Its protein is CSAEGTYNEQFF.

This clonotype has a count of ten or more. The chain uses TRBV10-2 and TRBJ1-5; unclear D gene. V was pared by 4 bases and J by 0 bases, with 16 bases between. Germline V gene sequence: CDR1 WSHSY, CDR2 SAAADI. The CDR3 consists of 17 residues. CDR3 amino acids: CASSGGNPGDSNQPQHF. CDR3 in DNA: TGCGCCAGCAGTGGAGGCAACCCTGGGGATAGCAATCAGCCCCAGCATTTT.

This clonotype came up many times. The chain is built from TRBV30 and TRBJ1-1, with unresolved D. Germline lookup yields CDR1 GTSNPN and CDR2 SVGIG (reference sequence). V was clipped by 2 bases and J by 8 bases, with 15 bases between them. This CDR3 is built from 13 residues. The CDR3 DNA follows: TGTGCCTGGAGTTACGGGTTTGCCGGGGAAGCTTTCTTT. This codes for CAWSYGFAGEAFF.

There are many counts of this clonotype. The rearrangement uses TRBV7-9 and TRBJ1-1; 7 bases agree with TRBD1. The CDR3 covers 13 residues. From germline, CDR1 is SEHNR and CDR2 FQNEAQ (reference sequence). V gave up 5 bases and J gave up 7 bases; unmatched junction bases: 7. The DNA for the CDR3 is TGTGCCAGCAGCCGTCAGGGACAGCTTGAAGCTTTCTTT. It encodes CASSRQGQLEAFF.

This clonotype has at least ten counts. The rearrangement joins TRBV5-1 to TRBJ2-1; D may correspond to TRBD1 or TRBD2 (5 bases each). CDR3 length: 14 residues. With 4 bases removed from V and 5 bases from J, the gap between germline ends came to 13 bases. Germline V gives CDR1 SGHRS, CDR2 YFSETQ. The CDR3 region has the DNA TGCGCCAGCAGCACGGGGCTCTTCAACAATGAGCAGTTCTTC. Its translation is CASSTGLFNNEQFF.

At least ten counts were recorded for this clonotype. This chain links TRBV12-3 or TRBV12-4 with TRBJ2-1; D remains unclear. This CDR3 is 15 amino acids long. Trimming removed 4 bases at V and 7 bases at J, with 17 bases between. The DNA for the CDR3 is TGTGCCAGCAGTTCCCCTTTATCTTCATGGAATGAGCAGTTCTTC. Residues: CASSSPLSSWNEQFF.

This clonotype was recorded a few times. The chain is built from TRBV20-1 and TRBJ2-1, with D unresolved. V was shortened by 1 base and J by 3 bases, with 7 bases between the two germline ends. The CDR3 has 13 amino acids. CDR1 and CDR2 (germline): DFQATT, SNEGSKA (reference sequence). The CDR3 sequence is CSARGQFYNEQFF. In DNA, the CDR3 is TGCAGTGCTAGAGGGCAGTTCTACAATGAGCAGTTCTTC.